This entry lists 19 T cell receptor beta chains sequenced from one sample in a study of blood T cell repertoires in COVID-19. Repertoires were generated with immunoSEQ multiplex PCR, while TCRdb's copy carries only in-frame clones and drops some. The sample has some 220,000 clones; roughly four fifths are singletons. The specimen sequenced was peripheral blood. These receptors were taken from a middle-aged man with acute or convalescent COVID-19.

The rearrangement joins TRBV18 to TRBJ2-5, with D tentatively TRBD1 (7 bases). Trimming removed 1 base at V and 7 bases at J, with 13 bases between. The germline gives CDR1 KGHSH, CDR2 LQKENI. CDR3 length: 14 residues. The CDR3 DNA sequence: TGTGCCAGCTCACCACAGGGGGCGCGGGGGACCCAGTACTTC. This encodes CASSPQGARGTQYF.

The chain employs TRBV28 and TRBJ2-7; unclear D gene. The V gene lost 5 bases and the J gene lost 2 bases, with 7 bases spanning the gap. The CDR3 contains 12 residues. CDR1 is MDHEN and CDR2 is SYDVKM in the germline V gene. The CDR3 bases are TGTGCCAGCAGTCCCCTTACCTACGAGCAGTACTTC. Translating it yields CASSPLTYEQYF.

The table lists this clone with a few counts. The CDR3, as DNA: TGTGCCGTACAGGGGGCTGGGTCGGATGGCTACACCTTC. The encoded protein is CAVQGAGSDGYTF. The chain combines TRBV25-1 with TRBJ1-2, with TRBD1 matching 9 bases. This CDR3 has 13 residues. Looked up from germline, CDR1 is MGHDK and CDR2 is SYGVNS. V shed 11 bases, J shed 6 bases, and the junction held 10 bases outside the gene matches.

This clone was seen once. The chain combines TRBV5-1 with TRBJ1-2; TRBD1 agrees at 8 bases. Trimming took 3 bases from V and 8 from J; bases not matched to a gene: 9. The CDR3 spans 14 residues. Germline V gives CDR1 SGHRS, CDR2 YFSETQ. CDR3 nucleotide sequence: TGCGCCAGCAGCTCGCCGCAGGGGGCGCGGGGCTACACCTTC. Protein: CASSSPQGARGYTF.

This clone was seen only once. The same CDR3 is also encoded by other DNA sequences in this sample. V gene TRBV5-1 combines with J gene TRBJ1-2, with 7 bases identical to TRBD1. V shed 4 bases, J shed 5 bases, and the junction held 5 bases outside the gene matches. Germline V lookup: CDR1 SGHRS, CDR2 YFSETQ. This CDR3 is built from 13 residues. The CDR3 is CASSPGGGYGYTF. The CDR3 nucleotides read TGCGCCAGCAGCCCAGGGGGAGGTTATGGCTACACCTTC.

The chain is built from TRBV7-6 and TRBJ1-4; D perhaps matches TRBD1 (5 bases). The germline V gene encodes CDR1 SGHVS and CDR2 FNYEAQ. The CDR3 consists of 16 residues. Deletions cut 5 bases from V and 13 bases from J, with 26 bases between. The CDR3 loop is CASSPNPQTAQGRLFF. DNA for the CDR3: TGTGCCAGCAGCCCAAATCCTCAAACAGCGCAGGGTAGACTGTTTTTT.

J is TRBJ2-3 and V is TRBV6-5; 13 positions agree with TRBD2. V shed 5 bases, J shed 4 bases, and the junction held 3 bases outside the gene matches. The CDR3 sequence is 15 residues long. Germline assignment: CDR1 MNHEY and CDR2 SVGAGI. CDR3 sequence reads: CASSTSGRGSDTQYF. The CDR3 DNA is TGTGCCAGCAGTACTAGCGGGAGGGGATCAGATACGCAGTATTTT.

This rearrangement joins TRBV7-2 to TRBJ2-5; a weak D match, TRBD2 (6 bases). Germline CDR1 reads SGHTA; CDR2 reads FQGNSA. Deletions cut 0 bases from V and 10 bases from J, with 12 bases between. The CDR3 extends over 13 amino acids. CDR3 region: CASSLALARDQYF. The CDR3 nucleotides read TGTGCCAGCAGCTTAGCTCTAGCGAGGGACCAGTACTTC. Full variable domain (remainder filled in from reference TRBV7-2 and TRBJ2-5): GAGVSQSPSNKVTEKGKDVELRCDPISGHTALYWYRQSLGQGLEFLIYFQGNSAPDKSGLPSDRFSAERTGGSVSTLTIQRTQQEDSAVYLCASSLALARDQYFGPGTRLLVL.

This clone has only one observation. The chain employs TRBV11-2 and TRBJ2-3; 8 bases fit TRBD2. CDR1 and CDR2 from the germline V gene are SGHAT and FQNNGV. Losses at the gene ends were 1 base for V and 5 bases for J; bases not matched to a gene: 8. The CDR3 contains 16 residues. CDR3 in DNA: TGTGCCAGCAGCTTAGCGGGCGGGGGGCAGGAAGATACGCAGTATTTT. Its protein is CASSLAGGGQEDTQYF.

This clone was detected a few times. The V call is TRBV18, the J call TRBJ1-1, with 7 bases identical to TRBD1. CDR3 length: 18 residues. Germline CDR1 and CDR2: KGHSH and LQKENI. With V trimmed by 4 bases and J by 0 bases, 14 bases remained unmatched. The CDR3 sequence: CASSLIRDSTFLNTEAFF. The DNA for the CDR3 is TGTGCCAGCTCACTAATCCGGGACAGTACATTTCTGAACACTGAAGCTTTCTTT.

This chain connects TRBV11-2 to TRBJ1-4, with 9 nucleotides matching TRBD1. This CDR3 is built from 17 residues. With 0 bases clipped from V and 8 bases from J, the junction kept 10 bases outside the gene matches. Germline assignment: CDR1 SGHAT and CDR2 FQNNGV. The CDR3 reads CASSLDVFGTGKEKLFF. The CDR3 DNA reads as TGTGCCAGCAGCTTAGACGTTTTTGGGACAGGGAAGGAAAAACTGTTTTTT.

This chain joins TRBV5-6 and TRBJ1-1, with D possibly TRBD1 on 5 matching bases. CDR1 and CDR2 (germline): SGHDT, YYEEEE. This CDR3 is built from 13 residues. V gave up 4 bases and J gave up 2 bases, with 9 bases separating them. CDR3 nucleotides: TGTGCCAGCAGCGCCGACAGAAACACTGAAGCTTTCTTT. It specifies CASSADRNTEAFF.

This clone occurred a few times. The chain carries TRBV2 and TRBJ1-5, with D unresolved. Trimming left V 7 bases short and J 0 bases short, with 13 bases between. Germline CDR1 and CDR2: SNHLY and FYNNEI. The CDR3 is made up of 15 amino acids. The CDR3 region is CASTRQDYSNQPQHF. DNA for the CDR3: TGTGCCAGCACCCGTCAGGATTATAGCAATCAGCCCCAGCATTTT.

This chain links TRBV6-6 with TRBJ2-5; D perhaps matches TRBD2 (5 bases). V was pared by 2 bases and J by 6 bases, with 7 bases between. Germline V gives CDR1 MNHNY, CDR2 SVGAGI (reference sequence). This CDR3 region has 12 residues. The CDR3 DNA follows: TGTGCCAGCAGTTACCTCGGGAAGACCCAGTACTTC. As protein: CASSYLGKTQYF.

The V and J genes are TRBV6-4 and TRBJ1-4; D uncertain. The V end lost 5 bases, the J end lost 0 bases, and 7 bases lay between the germline ends. The germline V gene has CDR1 MRHNA and CDR2 SNTAGT. The CDR3 consists of 14 residues. The CDR3 loop is CASSPSATNEKLFF. Here the CDR3 DNA reads TGTGCCAGCAGTCCTTCAGCAACTAATGAAAAACTGTTTTTT.

This clone was seen a single time. The V gene is TRBV11-2, the J gene TRBJ2-1; no firm D call. Deletions cut 2 bases from V and 3 bases from J, with 11 bases between. Germline V gene sequence: CDR1 SGHAT, CDR2 FQNNGV. The CDR3 consists of 15 residues. DNA for the CDR3: TGTGCCAGCAGCTTAACGGCGGAGATCTACAATGAGCAGTTCTTC. Amino acid sequence: CASSLTAEIYNEQFF.

The sample holds one count of this clone. V gene TRBV7-3 combines with J gene TRBJ2-7, with 7 bases aligning to TRBD2. The CDR3 contains 16 residues. J gave up 1 base and V 4 bases, and 10 bases lay outside the gene matches. CDR1 is SGHTA, CDR2 FQGTGA, per germline. In nucleotides, the CDR3 is TGTGCCAGCAGCTCGGGAGGTGGCGGCCCTTCCTACGAGCAGTACTTC. Translated: CASSSGGGGPSYEQYF. The full variable domain, with the rest looked up from reference TRBV7-3 and TRBJ2-7, is GAGVSQTPSNKVTEKGKYVELRCDPISGHTALYWYRQSLGQGPEFLIYFQGTGAADDSGLPNDRFFAVRPEGSVSTLKIQRTERGDSAVYLCASSSGGGGPSYEQYFGPGTRLTVT.

The chain employs TRBV5-1 and TRBJ1-5; D gene ambiguous. V lost 2 bases, J lost 2 bases, and 11 bases lay in between. The length of the CDR3 is 15 residues. The V gene's germline CDR1 is SGHRS and CDR2 YFSETQ. The CDR3 DNA is TGCGCCAGCAGCTTCGGGGATCGTGGCAATCAGCCCCAGCATTTT. Its translation is CASSFGDRGNQPQHF. Based on the CDR3 plus reference TRBV5-1 and TRBJ1-5, the full variable domain is KAGVTQTPRYLIKTRGQQVTLSCSPISGHRSVSWYQQTPGQGLQFLFEYFSETQRNKGNFPGRFSGRQFSNSRSEMNVSTLELGDSALYLCASSFGDRGNQPQHFGDGTRLSIL.

The chain is built from TRBV19 and TRBJ1-1, with a weak D call TRBD1 (5 bases). This CDR3 spans 14 amino acids. Trimming cost V 5 bases and J 2 bases, with 12 bases left between them. Germline CDR1 LNHDA, CDR2 SQIVND (reference sequence). CDR3 DNA sequence: TGTGCCAGTAGTGGAGGGGTAGTTAACACTGAAGCTTTCTTT. Encoded protein: CASSGGVVNTEAFF.